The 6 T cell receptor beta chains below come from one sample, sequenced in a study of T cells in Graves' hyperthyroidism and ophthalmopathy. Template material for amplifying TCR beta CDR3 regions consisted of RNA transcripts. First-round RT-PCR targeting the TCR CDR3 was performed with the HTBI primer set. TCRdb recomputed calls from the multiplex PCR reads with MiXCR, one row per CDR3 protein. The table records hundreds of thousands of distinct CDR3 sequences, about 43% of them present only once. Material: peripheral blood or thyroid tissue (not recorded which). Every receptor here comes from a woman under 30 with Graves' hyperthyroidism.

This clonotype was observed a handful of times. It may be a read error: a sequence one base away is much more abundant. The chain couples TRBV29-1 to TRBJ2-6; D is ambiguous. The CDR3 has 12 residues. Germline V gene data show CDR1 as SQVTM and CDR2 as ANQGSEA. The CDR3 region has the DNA TGCAGAGTCGACTCTGGGGCCAACGTCCTGACTTTC. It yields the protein CRVDSGANVLTF.

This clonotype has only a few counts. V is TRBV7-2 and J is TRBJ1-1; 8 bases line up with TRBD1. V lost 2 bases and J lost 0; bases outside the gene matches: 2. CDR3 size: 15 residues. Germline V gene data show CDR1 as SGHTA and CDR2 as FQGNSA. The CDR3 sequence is CASSLQGALNTEAFF. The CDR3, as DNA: TGTGCCAGCAGCTTACAGGGGGCTCTGAACACTGAAGCTTTCTTT.

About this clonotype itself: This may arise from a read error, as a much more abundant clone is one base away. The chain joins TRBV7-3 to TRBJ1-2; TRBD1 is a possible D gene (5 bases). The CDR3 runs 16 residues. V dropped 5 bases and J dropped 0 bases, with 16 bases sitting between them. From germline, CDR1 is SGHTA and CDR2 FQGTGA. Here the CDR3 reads CASSDRAGQANYGYTF. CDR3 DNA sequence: TGTGCCAGCAGCGATCGGGCAGGGCAAGCTAACTATGGCTACACCTTC.

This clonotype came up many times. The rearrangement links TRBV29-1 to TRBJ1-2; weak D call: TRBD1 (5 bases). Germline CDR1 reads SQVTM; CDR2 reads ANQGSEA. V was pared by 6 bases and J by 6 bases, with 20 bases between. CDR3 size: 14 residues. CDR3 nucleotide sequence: TGCAGCGTGAGGGGCGGACACAACGGGGATGGCTACACCTTC. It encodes CSVRGGHNGDGYTF. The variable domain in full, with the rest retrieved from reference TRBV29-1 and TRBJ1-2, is SAVISQKPSRDICQRGTSLTIQCQVDSQVTMMFWYRQQPGQSLTLIATANQGSEATYESGFVIDKFPISRPNLTFSTLTVSNMSPEDSSIYLCSVRGGHNGDGYTFGSGTRLTVV.

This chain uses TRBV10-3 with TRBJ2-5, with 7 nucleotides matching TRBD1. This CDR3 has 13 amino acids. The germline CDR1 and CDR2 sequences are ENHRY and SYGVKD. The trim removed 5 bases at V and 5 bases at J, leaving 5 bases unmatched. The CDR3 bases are TGTGCCATCAGTCCAGGGGGAGAGGAGACCCAGTACTTC. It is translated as CAISPGGEETQYF.

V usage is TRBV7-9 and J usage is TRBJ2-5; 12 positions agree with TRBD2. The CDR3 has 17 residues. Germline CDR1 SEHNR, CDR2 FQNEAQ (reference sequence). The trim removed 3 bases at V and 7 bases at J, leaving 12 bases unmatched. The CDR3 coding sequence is TGTGCCAGCAGCTTTCCGACTAGCGGGAGACTTTCCGTGACCCAGTACTTC. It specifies CASSFPTSGRLSVTQYF.